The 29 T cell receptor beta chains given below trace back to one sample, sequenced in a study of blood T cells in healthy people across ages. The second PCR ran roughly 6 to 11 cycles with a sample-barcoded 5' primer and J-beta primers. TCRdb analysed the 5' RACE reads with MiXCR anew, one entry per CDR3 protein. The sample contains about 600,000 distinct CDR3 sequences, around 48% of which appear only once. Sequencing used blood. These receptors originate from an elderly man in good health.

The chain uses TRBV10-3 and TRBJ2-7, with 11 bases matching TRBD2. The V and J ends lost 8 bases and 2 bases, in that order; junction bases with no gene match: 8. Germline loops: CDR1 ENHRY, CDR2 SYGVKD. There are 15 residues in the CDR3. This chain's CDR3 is CAIAEVAGGPYEQYF. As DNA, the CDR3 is TGTGCCATCGCTGAAGTAGCGGGGGGGCCCTACGAGCAGTACTTC.

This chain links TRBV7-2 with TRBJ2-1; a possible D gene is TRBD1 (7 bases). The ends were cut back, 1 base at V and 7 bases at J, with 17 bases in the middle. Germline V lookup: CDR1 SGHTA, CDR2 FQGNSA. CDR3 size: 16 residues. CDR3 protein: CASSLVGKGAGNEQFF. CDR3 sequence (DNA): TGTGCCAGCAGCTTAGTCGGAAAGGGGGCGGGGAATGAGCAGTTCTTC. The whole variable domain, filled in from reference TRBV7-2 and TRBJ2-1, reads GAGVSQSPSNKVTEKGKDVELRCDPISGHTALYWYRQSLGQGLEFLIYFQGNSAPDKSGLPSDRFSAERTGGSVSTLTIQRTQQEDSAVYLCASSLVGKGAGNEQFFGPGTRLTVL.

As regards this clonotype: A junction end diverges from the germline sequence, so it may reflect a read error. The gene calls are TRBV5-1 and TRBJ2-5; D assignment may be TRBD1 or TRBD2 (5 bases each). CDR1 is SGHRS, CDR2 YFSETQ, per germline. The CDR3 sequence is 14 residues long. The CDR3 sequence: CVSSLGPTQETQYF. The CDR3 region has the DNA TGCGTCAGCAGCTTGGGACCGACTCAAGAGACCCAGTACTTC.

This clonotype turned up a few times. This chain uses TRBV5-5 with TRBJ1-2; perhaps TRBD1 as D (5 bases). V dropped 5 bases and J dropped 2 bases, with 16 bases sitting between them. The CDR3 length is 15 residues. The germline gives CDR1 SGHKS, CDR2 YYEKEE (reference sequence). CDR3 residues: CASSSSRGGNYGYTF. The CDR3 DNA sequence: TGTGCCAGCAGTTCCTCCCGGGGCGGCAACTATGGCTACACCTTC.

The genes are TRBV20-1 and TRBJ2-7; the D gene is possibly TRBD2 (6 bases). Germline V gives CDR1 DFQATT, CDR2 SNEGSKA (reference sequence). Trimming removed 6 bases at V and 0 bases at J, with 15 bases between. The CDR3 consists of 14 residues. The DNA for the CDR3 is TGCAGTGCGTTTGGCGGGGCTAACTCCTACGAGCAGTACTTC. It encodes CSAFGGANSYEQYF.

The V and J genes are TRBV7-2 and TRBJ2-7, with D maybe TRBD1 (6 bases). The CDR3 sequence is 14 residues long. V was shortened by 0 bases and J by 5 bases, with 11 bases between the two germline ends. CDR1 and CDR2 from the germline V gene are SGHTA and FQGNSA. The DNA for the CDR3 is TGTGCCAGCAGCTTAGCCGGACAGCCCCACGAGCAGTACTTC. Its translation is CASSLAGQPHEQYF.

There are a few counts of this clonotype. CDR3 sequence reads: CASSLVSGPYNEQFF. The CDR3, as DNA: TGTGCCAGCAGCTTAGTAAGCGGCCCCTACAATGAGCAGTTCTTC. The V gene is TRBV7-3, the J gene TRBJ2-1; D possibly corresponds to TRBD2 (5 bases). The CDR3 is 15 amino acids. V was cut by 2 bases and J by 2 bases, with 10 bases left in between. Germline V gives CDR1 SGHTA, CDR2 FQGTGA. The full variable domain, its missing parts supplied by reference TRBV7-3 and TRBJ2-1, is GAGVSQTPSNKVTEKGKYVELRCDPISGHTALYWYRQSLGQGPEFLIYFQGTGAADDSGLPNDRFFAVRPEGSVSTLKIQRTERGDSAVYLCASSLVSGPYNEQFFGPGTRLTVL.

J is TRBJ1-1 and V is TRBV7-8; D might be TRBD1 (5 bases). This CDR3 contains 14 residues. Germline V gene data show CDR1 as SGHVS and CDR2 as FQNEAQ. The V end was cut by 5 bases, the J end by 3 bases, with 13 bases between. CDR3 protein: CASSHSGRDTEAFF. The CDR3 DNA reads TGTGCCAGCAGCCACTCAGGGCGGGACACTGAAGCTTTCTTT.

The CDR3 here is CASSPYREGGGQETQYF. DNA of the CDR3: TGTGCCAGCAGCCCCTATCGAGAGGGGGGGGGACAAGAGACCCAGTACTTC. This sequence joins TRBV4-2 and TRBJ2-5; D may be TRBD2 (7 bases). This CDR3 is built from 17 residues. The V gene lost 4 bases and the J gene lost 2 bases, with 20 bases spanning the gap. Germline V lookup: CDR1 LGHNA, CDR2 YNFKEQ.

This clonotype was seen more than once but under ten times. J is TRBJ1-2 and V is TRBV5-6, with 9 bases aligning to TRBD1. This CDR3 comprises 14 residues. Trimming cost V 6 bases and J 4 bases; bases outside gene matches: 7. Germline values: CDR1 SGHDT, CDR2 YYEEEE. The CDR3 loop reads CASTRDRASYGYTF. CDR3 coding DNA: TGTGCCAGCACCAGGGACAGGGCCAGCTATGGCTACACCTTC. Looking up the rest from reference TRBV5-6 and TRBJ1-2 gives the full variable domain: DAGVTQSPTHLIKTRGQQVTLRCSPKSGHDTVSWYQQALGQGPQFIFQYYEEEERQRGNFPDRFSGHQFPNYSSELNVNALLLGDSALYLCASTRDRASYGYTFGSGTRLTVV.

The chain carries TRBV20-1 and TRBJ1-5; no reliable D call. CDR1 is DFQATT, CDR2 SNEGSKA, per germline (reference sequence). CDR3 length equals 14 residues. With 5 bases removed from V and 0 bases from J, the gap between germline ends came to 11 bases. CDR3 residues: CSAPDVNSNQPQHF. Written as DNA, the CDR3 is TGCAGTGCTCCGGACGTTAATAGCAATCAGCCCCAGCATTTT.

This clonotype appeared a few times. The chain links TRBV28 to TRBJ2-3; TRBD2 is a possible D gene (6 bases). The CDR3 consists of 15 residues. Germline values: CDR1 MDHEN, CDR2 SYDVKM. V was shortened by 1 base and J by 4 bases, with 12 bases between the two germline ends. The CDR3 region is CASSLSGEGADTQYF. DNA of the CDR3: TGTGCCAGCAGTTTATCGGGGGAAGGGGCAGATACGCAGTATTTT.

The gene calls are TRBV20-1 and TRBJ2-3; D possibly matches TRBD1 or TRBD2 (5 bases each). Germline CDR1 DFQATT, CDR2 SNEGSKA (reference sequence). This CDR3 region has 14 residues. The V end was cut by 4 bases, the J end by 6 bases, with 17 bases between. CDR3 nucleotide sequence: TGCAGTGCTACAGGGACCGCCGATAGGGATACGCAGTATTTT. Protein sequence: CSATGTADRDTQYF.

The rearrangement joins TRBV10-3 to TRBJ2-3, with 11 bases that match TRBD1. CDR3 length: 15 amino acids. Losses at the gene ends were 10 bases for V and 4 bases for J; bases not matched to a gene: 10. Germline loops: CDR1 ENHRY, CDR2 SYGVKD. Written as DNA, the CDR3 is TGTGCCACCGAACAAACGGGACAGGGGGCAGATACGCAGTATTTT. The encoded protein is CATEQTGQGADTQYF.

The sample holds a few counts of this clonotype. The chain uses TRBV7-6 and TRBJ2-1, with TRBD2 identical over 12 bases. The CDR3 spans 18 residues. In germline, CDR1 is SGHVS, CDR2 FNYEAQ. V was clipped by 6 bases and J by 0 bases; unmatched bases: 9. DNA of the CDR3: TGTGCCAGCAGTACCGGGACTAGCGGGCGAAGCTCCTACAATGAGCAGTTCTTC. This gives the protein CASSTGTSGRSSYNEQFF.

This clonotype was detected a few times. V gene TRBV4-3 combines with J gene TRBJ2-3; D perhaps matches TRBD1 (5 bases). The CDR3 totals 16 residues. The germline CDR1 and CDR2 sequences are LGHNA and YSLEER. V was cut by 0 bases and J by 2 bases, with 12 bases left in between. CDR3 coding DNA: TGCGCCAGCAGCCAAGAAACAGGACGCCTCACAGATACGCAGTATTTT. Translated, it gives CASSQETGRLTDTQYF.

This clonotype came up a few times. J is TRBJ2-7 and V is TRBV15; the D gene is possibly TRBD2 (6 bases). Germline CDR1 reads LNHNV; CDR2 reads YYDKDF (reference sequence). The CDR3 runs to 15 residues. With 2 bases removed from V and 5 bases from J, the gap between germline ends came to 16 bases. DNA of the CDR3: TGTGCCACCAGCAGAAGCACCGGGAGATTAAACGAGCAGTACTTC. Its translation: CATSRSTGRLNEQYF.

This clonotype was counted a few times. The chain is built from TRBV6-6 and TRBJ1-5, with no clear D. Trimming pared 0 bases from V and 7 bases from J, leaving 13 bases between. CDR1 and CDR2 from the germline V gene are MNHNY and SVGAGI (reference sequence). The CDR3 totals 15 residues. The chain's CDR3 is CASSYSVGVGQPQHF. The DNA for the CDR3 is TGTGCCAGCAGTTACTCGGTTGGGGTGGGGCAGCCCCAGCATTTT.

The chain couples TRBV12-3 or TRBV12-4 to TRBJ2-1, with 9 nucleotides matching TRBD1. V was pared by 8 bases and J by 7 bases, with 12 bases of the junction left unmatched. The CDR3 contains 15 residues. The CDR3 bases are TGTGCCAGCGGCCAAACAGGGGGCATGTGGAATGAGCAGTTCTTC. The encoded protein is CASGQTGGMWNEQFF.

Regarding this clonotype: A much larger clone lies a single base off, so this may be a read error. Here the CDR3 reads CAGSLVLEQFF. CDR3 DNA: TGTGCCGGCAGCTTAGTACTAGAGCAGTTCTTC. The rearrangement uses TRBV7-2 and TRBJ2-1; no firm D call. CDR1 and CDR2 from the germline V gene are SGHTA and FQGNSA. The CDR3 consists of 11 residues.

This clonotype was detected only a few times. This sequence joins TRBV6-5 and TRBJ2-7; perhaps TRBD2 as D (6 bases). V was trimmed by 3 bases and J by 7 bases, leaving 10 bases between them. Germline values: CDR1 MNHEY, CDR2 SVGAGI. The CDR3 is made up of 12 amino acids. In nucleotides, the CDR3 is TGTGCCAGCAGTTATTCAGGGAGGGAGCAGTACTTC. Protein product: CASSYSGREQYF.

The CDR3 DNA is TGTGCCAGCAGGGGCCTGCGAGGGGGGAACACTGAAGCTTTCTTT. It encodes CASRGLRGGNTEAFF. The genes are TRBV6-6 and TRBJ1-1, with D possibly TRBD1 on 6 matching bases. The CDR3 has 15 amino acids. V dropped 6 bases and J dropped 1 base, with 15 bases sitting between them. Germline V gives CDR1 MNHNY, CDR2 SVGAGI (reference sequence).

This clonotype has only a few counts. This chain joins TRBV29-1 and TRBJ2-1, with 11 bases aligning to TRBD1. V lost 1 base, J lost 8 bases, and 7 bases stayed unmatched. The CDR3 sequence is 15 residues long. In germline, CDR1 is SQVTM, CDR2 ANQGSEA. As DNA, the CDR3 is TGCAGCGTTGAAGCCCCGGACAGGGGGCTATATGAGCAGTTCTTC. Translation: CSVEAPDRGLYEQFF.

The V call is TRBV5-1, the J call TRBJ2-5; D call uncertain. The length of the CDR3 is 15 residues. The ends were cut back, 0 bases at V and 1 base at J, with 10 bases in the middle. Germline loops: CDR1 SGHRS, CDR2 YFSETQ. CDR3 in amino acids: CASSLAAWGQETQYF. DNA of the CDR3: TGCGCCAGCAGCTTGGCAGCCTGGGGCCAAGAGACCCAGTACTTC.

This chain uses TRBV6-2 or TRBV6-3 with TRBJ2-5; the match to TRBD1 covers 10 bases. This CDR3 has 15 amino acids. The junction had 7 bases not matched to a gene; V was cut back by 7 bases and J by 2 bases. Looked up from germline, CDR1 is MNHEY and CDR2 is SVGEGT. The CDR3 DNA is TGTGCCAGCACAAAGACGGGACAGGGGCAAGAGACCCAGTACTTC. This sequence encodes CASTKTGQGQETQYF.

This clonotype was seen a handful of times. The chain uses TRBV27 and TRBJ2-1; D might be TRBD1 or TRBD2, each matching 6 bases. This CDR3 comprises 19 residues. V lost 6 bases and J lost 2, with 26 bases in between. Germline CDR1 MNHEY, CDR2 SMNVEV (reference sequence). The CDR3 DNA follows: TGTGCCAGCAGAATTCGAGGGGGTAGCGGCAACCCAACCTACAATGAGCAGTTCTTC. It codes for CASRIRGGSGNPTYNEQFF.

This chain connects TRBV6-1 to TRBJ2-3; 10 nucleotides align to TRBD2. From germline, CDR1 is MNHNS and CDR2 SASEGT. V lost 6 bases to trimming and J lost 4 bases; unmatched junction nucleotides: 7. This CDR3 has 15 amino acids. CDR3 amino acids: CASSTGTSAADTQYF. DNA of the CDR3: TGTGCCAGCAGCACCGGGACTAGCGCCGCAGATACGCAGTATTTT.

Written as DNA, the CDR3 is TGTGCCAGCAGCCGAGGAACATCAGAGACCCAGTACTTC. Residues: CASSRGTSETQYF. V gene TRBV12-3 or TRBV12-4 combines with J gene TRBJ2-7, with no clear D. With the DNA end fitting TRBJ2-5 better, the J assignment may be wrong. The CDR3 loop spans 13 amino acids.

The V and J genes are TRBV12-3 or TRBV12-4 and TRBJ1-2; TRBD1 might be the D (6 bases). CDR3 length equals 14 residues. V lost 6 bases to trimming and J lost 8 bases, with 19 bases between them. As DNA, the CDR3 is TGTGCCAGCAGCCAAGGACAGTTGCCTATGGGCTACACCTTC. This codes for CASSQGQLPMGYTF.